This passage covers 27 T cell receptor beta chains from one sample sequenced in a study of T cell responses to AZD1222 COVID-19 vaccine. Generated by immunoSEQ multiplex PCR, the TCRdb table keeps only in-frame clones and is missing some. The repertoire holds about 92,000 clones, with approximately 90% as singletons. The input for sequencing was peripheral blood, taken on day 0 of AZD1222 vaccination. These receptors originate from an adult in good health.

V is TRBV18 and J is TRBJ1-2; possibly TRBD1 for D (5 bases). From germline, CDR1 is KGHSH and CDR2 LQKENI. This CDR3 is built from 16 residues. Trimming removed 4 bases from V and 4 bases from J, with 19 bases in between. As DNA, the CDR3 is TGTGCCAGCTCACGAGAGGCGAGCGGGACGTTCTATGGCTACACCTTC. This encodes CASSREASGTFYGYTF.

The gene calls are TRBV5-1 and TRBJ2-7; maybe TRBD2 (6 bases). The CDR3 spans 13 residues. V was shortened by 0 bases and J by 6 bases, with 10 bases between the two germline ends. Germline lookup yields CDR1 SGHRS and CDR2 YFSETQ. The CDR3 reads CASSLVRGSEQYF. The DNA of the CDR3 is TGCGCCAGCAGCTTGGTGCGGGGTAGCGAGCAGTACTTC.

The CDR3 loop reads CASSQQGRGSYEQYF. DNA for the CDR3: TGTGCCAGCAGCCAACAGGGCAGGGGATCCTACGAGCAGTACTTC. J is TRBJ2-7 and V is TRBV4-2, with a weak D call TRBD1 (6 bases). The CDR3 is 15 amino acids. Germline assignment: CDR1 LGHNA and CDR2 YNFKEQ. Trimming cost V 2 bases and J 1 base, with 12 bases left between them.

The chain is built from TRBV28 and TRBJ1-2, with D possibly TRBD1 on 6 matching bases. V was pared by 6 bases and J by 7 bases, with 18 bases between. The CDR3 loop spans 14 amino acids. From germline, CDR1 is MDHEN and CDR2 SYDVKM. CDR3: CASRVTDRGSGYTF. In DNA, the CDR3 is TGTGCCAGCAGGGTGACGGACAGAGGTTCTGGCTACACCTTC.

The CDR3 sequence is CASSEFVGHSGANVLTF. The CDR3 DNA reads TGTGCCAGCAGTGAATTCGTCGGGCACAGCGGGGCCAACGTCCTGACTTTC. The chain is built from TRBV6-1 and TRBJ2-6; no definite D call. The V gene lost 2 bases and the J gene lost 4 bases, with 15 bases spanning the gap. The CDR3 spans 17 residues. The V gene's germline CDR1 is MNHNS and CDR2 SASEGT.

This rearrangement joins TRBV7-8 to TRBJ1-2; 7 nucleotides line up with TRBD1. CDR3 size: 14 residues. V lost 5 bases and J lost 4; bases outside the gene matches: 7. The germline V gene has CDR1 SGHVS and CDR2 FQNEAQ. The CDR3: CASSEQGLPYGYTF. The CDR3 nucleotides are TGTGCCAGCAGCGAACAGGGGTTACCCTATGGCTACACCTTC.

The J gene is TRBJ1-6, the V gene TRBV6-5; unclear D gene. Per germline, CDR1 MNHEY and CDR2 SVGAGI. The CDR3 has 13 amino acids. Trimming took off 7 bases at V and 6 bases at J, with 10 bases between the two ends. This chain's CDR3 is CASTQISNSPLHF. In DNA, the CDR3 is TGTGCCAGCACGCAGATAAGTAATTCACCCCTCCACTTT.

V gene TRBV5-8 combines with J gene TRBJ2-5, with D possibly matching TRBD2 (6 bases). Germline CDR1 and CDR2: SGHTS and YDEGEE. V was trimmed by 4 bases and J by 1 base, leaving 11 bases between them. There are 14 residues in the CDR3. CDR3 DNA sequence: TGTGCCAGCAGCCACGGGGGTATCCAAGAGACCCAGTACTTC. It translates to CASSHGGIQETQYF.

The CDR3 sequence: CASSDRGQGGELFF. CDR3 nucleotides: TGTGCCAGCAGTGACAGGGGGCAGGGCGGGGAGCTGTTTTTT. V usage is TRBV6-1 and J usage is TRBJ2-2; 8 positions match TRBD1. Germline lookup yields CDR1 MNHNS and CDR2 SASEGT. This CDR3 has 14 amino acids. Losses at the gene ends were 3 bases for V and 7 bases for J; bases not matched to a gene: 4.

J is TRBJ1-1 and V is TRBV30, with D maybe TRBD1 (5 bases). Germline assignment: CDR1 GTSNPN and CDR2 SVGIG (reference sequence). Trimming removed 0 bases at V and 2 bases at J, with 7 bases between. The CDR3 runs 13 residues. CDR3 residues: CAWSVQDNTEAFF. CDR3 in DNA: TGTGCCTGGAGTGTACAGGACAACACTGAAGCTTTCTTT.

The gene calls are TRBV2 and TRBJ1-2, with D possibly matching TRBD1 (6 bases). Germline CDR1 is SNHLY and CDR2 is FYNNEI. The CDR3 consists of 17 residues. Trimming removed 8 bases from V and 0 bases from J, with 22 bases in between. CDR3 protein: CASLGGYRRDTNYGYTF. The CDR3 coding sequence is TGTGCCAGCCTCGGGGGGTATCGGAGGGACACTAACTATGGCTACACCTTC. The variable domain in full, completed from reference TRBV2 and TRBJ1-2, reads EPEVTQTPSHQVTQMGQEVILRCVPISNHLYFYWYRQILGQKVEFLVSFYNNEISEKSEIFDDQFSVERPDGSNFTLKIRSTKLEDSAMYFCASLGGYRRDTNYGYTFGSGTRLTVV.

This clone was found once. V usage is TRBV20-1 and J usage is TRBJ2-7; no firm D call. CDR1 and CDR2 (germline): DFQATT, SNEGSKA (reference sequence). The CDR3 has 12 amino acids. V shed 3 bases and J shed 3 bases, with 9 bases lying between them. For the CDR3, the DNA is TGCAGTGCTAGTTTGTCTGACTACGAGCAGTACTTC. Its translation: CSASLSDYEQYF.

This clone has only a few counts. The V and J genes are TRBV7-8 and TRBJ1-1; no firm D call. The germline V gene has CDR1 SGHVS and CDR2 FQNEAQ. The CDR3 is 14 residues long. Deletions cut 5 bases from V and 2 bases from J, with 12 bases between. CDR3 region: CASSLGEGNTEAFF. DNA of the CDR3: TGTGCCAGCAGCCTTGGGGAGGGTAACACTGAAGCTTTCTTT.

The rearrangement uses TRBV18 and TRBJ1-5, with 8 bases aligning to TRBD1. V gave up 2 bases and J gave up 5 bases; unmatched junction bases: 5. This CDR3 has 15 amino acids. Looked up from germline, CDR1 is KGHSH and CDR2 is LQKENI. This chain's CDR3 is CASSPGQGGDQPQHF. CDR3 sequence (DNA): TGTGCCAGCTCACCAGGACAGGGTGGGGATCAGCCCCAGCATTTT.

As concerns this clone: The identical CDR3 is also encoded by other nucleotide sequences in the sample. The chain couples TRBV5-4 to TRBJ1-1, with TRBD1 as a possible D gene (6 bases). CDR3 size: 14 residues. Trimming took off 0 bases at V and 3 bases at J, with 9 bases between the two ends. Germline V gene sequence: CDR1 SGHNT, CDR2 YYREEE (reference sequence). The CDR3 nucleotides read TGTGCCAGCAGCTTGGGACAGGATTACACTGAAGCTTTCTTT. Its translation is CASSLGQDYTEAFF.

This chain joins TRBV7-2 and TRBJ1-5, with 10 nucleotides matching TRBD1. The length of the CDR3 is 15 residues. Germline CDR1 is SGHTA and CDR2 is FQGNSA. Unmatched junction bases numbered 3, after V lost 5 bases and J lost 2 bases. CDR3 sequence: CASSPGTGGNQPQHF. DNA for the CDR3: TGTGCCAGCAGCCCTGGGACAGGGGGCAATCAGCCCCAGCATTTT.

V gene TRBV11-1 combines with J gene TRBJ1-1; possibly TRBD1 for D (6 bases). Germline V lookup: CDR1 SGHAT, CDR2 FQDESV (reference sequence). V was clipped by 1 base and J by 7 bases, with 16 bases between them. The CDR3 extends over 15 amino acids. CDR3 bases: TGTGCCAGCAGCTTAGATCTTGCAGGGGTGGTTGAAGCTTTCTTT. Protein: CASSLDLAGVVEAFF. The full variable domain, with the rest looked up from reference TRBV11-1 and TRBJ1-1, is EAEVAQSPRYKITEKSQAVAFWCDPISGHATLYWYRQILGQGPELLVQFQDESVVDDSQLPKDRFSAERLKGVDSTLKIQPAELGDSAMYLCASSLDLAGVVEAFFGQGTRLTVV.

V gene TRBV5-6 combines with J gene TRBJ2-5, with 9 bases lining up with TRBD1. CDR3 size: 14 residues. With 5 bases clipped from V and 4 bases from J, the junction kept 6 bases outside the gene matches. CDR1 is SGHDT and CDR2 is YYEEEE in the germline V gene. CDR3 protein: CASRKTGGAETQYF. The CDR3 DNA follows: TGTGCCAGCAGAAAGACAGGGGGGGCAGAGACCCAGTACTTC.

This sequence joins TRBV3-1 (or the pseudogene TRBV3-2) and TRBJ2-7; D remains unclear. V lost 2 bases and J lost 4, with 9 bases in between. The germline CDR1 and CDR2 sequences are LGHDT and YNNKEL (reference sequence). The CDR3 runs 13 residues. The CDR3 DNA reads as TGTGCCAGCAGCCAAACTACGGGTTACGAGCAGTACTTC. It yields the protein CASSQTTGYEQYF.

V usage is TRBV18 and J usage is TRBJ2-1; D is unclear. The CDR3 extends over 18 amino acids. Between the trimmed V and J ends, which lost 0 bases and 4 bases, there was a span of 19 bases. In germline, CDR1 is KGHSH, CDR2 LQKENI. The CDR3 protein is CASSPPVAGLGRYNEQFF. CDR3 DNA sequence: TGTGCCAGCTCACCACCCGTAGCTGGTCTAGGCAGGTACAATGAGCAGTTCTTC.

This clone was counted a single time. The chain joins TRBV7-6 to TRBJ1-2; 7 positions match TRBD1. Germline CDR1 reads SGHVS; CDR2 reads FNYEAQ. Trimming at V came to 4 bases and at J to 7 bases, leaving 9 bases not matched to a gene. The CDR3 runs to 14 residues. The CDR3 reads CASSSGQVKGGYTF. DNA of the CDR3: TGTGCCAGCAGCTCCGGACAGGTGAAGGGTGGCTACACCTTC.

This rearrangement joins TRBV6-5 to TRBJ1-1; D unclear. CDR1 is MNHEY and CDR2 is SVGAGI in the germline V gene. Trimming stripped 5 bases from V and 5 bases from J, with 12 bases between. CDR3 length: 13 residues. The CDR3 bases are TGTGCCAGCAGTCCTCGGGCTTGGACTGAAGCTTTCTTT. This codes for CASSPRAWTEAFF.

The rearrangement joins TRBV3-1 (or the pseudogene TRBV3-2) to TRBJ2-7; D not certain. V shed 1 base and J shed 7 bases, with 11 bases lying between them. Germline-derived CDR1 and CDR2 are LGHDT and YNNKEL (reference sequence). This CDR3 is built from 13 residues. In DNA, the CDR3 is TGTGCCAGCAGCCAAGTCCTCGAAGGTGAGCAGTACTTC. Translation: CASSQVLEGEQYF.

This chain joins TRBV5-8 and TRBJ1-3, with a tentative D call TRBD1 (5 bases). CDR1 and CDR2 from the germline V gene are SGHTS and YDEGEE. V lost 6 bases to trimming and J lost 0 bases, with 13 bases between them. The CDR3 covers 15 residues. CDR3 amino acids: CASTKTRVSGNTIYF. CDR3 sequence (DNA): TGTGCCAGCACCAAAACCAGGGTCTCTGGAAACACCATATATTTT. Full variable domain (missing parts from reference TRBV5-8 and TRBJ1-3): EAGVTQSPTHLIKTRGQQATLRCSPISGHTSVYWYQQALGLGLQFLLWYDEGEERNRGNFPPRFSGRQFPNYSSELNVNALELEDSALYLCASTKTRVSGNTIYFGEGSWLTVV.

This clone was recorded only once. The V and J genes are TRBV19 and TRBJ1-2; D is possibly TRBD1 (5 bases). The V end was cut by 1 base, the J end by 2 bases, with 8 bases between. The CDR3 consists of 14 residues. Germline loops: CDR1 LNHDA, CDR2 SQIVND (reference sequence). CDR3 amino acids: CASSIGWGNYGYTF. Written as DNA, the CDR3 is TGTGCCAGTAGTATAGGGTGGGGGAACTATGGCTACACCTTC.

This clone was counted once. The CDR3 region is CASSYDRRDYGYTF. As DNA, the CDR3 is TGTGCCAGCAGTTACGACAGGAGAGACTATGGCTACACCTTC. This rearrangement joins TRBV6-5 to TRBJ1-2, with D perhaps TRBD1 (6 bases). CDR1 is MNHEY, CDR2 SVGAGI, per germline. V was pared by 2 bases and J by 3 bases, with 10 bases between. CDR3 size: 14 residues.

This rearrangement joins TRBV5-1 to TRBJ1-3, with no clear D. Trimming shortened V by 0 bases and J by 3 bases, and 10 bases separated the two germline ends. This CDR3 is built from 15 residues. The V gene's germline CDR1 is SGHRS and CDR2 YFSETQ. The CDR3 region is CASSLVGSGGNTIYF. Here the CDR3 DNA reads TGCGCCAGCAGCTTGGTGGGGTCTGGTGGAAACACCATATATTTT.